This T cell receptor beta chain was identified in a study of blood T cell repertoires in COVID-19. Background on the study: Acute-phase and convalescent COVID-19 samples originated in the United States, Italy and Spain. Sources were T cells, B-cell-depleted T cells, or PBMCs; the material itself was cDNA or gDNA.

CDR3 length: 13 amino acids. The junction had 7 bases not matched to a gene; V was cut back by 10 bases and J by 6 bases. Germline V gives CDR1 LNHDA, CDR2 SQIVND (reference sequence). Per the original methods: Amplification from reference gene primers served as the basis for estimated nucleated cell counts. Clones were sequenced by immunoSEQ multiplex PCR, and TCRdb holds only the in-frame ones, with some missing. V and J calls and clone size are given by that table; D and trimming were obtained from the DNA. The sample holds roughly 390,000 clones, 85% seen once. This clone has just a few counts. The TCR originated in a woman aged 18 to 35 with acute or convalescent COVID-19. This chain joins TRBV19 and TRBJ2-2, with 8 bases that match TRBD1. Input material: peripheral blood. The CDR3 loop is CATTLQGAGELFF. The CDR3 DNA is TGTGCCACTACATTACAGGGGGCCGGGGAGCTGTTTTTT.